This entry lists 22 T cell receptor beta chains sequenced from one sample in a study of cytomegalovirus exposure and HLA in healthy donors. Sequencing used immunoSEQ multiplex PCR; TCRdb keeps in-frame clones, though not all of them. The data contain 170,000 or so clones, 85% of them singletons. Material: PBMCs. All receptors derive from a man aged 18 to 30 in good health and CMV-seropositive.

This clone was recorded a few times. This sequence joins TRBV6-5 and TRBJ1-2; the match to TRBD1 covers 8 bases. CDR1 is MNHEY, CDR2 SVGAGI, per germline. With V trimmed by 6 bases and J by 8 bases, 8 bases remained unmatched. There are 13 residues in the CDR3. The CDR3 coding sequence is TGTGCCAGCAGACAGGGGGTCTCGGAAGGCTACACCTTC. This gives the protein CASRQGVSEGYTF.

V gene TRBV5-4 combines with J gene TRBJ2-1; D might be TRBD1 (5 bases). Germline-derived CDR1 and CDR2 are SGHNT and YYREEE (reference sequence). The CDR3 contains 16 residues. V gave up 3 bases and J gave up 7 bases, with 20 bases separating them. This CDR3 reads CASSSSFLRQYNEQFF. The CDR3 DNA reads TGTGCCAGCAGCTCATCCTTCCTCCGACAGTATAATGAGCAGTTCTTC.

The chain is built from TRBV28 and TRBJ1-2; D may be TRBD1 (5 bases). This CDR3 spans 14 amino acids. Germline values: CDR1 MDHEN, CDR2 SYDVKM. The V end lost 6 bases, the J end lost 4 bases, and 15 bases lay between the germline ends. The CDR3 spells CASRRQHSGYGYTF. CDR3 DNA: TGTGCCAGCAGGCGACAGCACTCGGGCTATGGCTACACCTTC.

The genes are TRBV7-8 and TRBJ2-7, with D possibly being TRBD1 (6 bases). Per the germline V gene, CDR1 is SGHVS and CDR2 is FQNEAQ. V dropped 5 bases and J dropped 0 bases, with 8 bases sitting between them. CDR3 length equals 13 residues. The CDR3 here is CASSPDSSYEQYF. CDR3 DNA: TGTGCCAGCAGCCCGGACAGCTCCTACGAGCAGTACTTC.

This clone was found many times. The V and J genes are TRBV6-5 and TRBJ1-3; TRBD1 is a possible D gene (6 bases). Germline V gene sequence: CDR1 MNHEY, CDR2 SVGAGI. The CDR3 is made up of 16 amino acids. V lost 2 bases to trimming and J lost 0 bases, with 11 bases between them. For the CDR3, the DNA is TGTGCCAGCAGTTACGGGGGCCCGATCTCTGGAAACACCATATATTTT. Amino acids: CASSYGGPISGNTIYF.

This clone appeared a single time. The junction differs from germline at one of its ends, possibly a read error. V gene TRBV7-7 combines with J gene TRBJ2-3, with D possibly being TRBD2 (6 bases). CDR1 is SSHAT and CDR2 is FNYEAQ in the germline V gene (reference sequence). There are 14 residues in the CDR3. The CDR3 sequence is CASSLGTGADTQYF. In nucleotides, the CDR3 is TGTGCTAGCAGCTTAGGGACTGGGGCAGATACGCAGTATTTT.

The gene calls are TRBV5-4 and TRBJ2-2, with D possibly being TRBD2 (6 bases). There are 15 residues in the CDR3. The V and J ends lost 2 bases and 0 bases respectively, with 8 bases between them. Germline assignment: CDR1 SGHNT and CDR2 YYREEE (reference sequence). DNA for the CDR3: TGTGCCAGCAGCTTAGGCGGGGCGAACACCGGGGAGCTGTTTTTT. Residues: CASSLGGANTGELFF.

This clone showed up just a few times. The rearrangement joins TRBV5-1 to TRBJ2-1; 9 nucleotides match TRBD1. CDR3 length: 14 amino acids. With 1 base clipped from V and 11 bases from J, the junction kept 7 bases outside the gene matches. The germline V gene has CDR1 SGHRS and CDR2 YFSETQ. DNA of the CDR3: TGCGCCAGCAGCTTGACTCTAGACAGGGGGAAGCAGTTCTTC. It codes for CASSLTLDRGKQFF.

The CDR3 sequence is CASSLFLDREGEQYF. CDR3 nucleotides: TGTGCCAGCAGCCTCTTTCTGGACAGGGAAGGCGAGCAGTACTTC. The V and J genes are TRBV5-4 and TRBJ2-7, with 8 bases fitting TRBD1. CDR3 size: 15 residues. V shed 4 bases, J shed 6 bases, and the junction held 12 bases outside the gene matches. Germline CDR1 and CDR2: SGHNT and YYREEE (reference sequence).

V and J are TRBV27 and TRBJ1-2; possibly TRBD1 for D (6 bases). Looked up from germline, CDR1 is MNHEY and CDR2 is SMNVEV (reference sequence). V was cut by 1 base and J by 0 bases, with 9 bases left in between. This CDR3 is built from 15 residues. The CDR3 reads CASSLYAGANYGYTF. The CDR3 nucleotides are TGTGCCAGCAGTTTATATGCAGGGGCTAACTATGGCTACACCTTC.

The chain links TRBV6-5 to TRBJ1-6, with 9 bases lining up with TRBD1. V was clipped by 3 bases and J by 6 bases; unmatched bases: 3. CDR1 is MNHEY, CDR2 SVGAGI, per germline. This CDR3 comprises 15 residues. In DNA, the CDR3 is TGTGCCAGCAGTTATAGGACAGGGGTTAATTCACCCCTCCACTTT. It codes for CASSYRTGVNSPLHF.

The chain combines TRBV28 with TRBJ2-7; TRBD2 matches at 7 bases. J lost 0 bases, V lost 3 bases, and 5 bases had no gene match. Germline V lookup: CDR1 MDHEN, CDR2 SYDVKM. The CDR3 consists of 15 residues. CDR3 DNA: TGTGCCAGCAGTTTGGGGGGGGTGTTCTCCTACGAGCAGTACTTC. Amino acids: CASSLGGVFSYEQYF.

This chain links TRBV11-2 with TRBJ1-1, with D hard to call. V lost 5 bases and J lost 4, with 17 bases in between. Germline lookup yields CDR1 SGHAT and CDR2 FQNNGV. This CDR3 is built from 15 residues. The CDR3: CASSPNLREPTEAFF. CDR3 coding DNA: TGTGCCAGCAGCCCAAACCTACGGGAACCCACTGAAGCTTTCTTT.

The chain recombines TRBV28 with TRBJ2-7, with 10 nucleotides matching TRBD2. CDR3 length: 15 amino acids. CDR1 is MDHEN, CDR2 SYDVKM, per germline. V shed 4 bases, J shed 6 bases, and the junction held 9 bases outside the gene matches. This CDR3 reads CASSWFSGRPSEQYF. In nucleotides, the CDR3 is TGTGCCAGCAGTTGGTTTAGCGGGAGGCCCTCCGAGCAGTACTTC.

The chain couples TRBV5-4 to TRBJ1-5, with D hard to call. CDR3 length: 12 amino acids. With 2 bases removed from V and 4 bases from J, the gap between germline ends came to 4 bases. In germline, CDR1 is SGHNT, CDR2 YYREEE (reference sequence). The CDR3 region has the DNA TGTGCCAGCAGCTTTTTAAATCAGCCCCAGCATTTT. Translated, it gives CASSFLNQPQHF.

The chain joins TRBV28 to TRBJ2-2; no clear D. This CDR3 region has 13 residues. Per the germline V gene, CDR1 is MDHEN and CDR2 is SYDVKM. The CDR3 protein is CAGEDSGTGELFF. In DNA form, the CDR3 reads TGTGCTGGAGAGGATTCGGGCACCGGGGAGCTGTTTTTT. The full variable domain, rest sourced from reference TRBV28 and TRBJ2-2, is DVKVTQSSRYLVKRTGEKVFLECVQDMDHENMFWYRQDPGLGLRLIYFSYDVKMKEKGDIPEGYSVSREKKERFSLILESASTNQTSMYLCAGEDSGTGELFFGEGSRLTVL.

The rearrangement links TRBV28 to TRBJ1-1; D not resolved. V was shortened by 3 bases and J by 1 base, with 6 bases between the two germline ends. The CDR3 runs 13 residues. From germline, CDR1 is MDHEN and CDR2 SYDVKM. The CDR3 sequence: CASSFRGNTEAFF. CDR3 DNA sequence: TGTGCCAGCAGTTTTCGCGGGAACACTGAAGCTTTCTTT.

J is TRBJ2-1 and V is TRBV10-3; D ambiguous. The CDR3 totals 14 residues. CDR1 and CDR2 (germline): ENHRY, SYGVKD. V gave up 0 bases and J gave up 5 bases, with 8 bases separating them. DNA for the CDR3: TGTGCCATCAGTGAGTCGAAAACGGACAATGAGCAGTTCTTC. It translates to CAISESKTDNEQFF.

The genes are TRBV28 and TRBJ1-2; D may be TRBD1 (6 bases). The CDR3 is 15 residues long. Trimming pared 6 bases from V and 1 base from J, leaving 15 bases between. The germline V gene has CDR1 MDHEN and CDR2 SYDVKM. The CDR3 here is CASSPAGALNYGYTF. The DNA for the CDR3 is TGTGCCAGCAGCCCCGCAGGGGCCCTTAACTATGGCTACACCTTC.

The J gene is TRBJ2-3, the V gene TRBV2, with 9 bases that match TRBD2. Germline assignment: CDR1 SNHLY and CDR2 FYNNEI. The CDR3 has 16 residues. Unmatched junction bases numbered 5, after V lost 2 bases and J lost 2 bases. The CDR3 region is CASSEQTSGFTDTQYF. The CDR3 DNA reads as TGTGCCAGCAGTGAACAGACTAGCGGATTCACAGATACGCAGTATTTT. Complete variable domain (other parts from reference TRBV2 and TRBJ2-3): EPEVTQTPSHQVTQMGQEVILRCVPISNHLYFYWYRQILGQKVEFLVSFYNNEISEKSEIFDDQFSVERPDGSNFTLKIRSTKLEDSAMYFCASSEQTSGFTDTQYFGPGTRLTVL.

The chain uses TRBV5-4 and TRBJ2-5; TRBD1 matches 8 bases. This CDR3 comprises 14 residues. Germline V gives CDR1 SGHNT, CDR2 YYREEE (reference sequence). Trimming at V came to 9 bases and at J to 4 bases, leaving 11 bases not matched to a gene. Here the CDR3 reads CATLGPGGGETQYF. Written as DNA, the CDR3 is TGTGCCACCTTGGGCCCAGGGGGCGGAGAGACCCAGTACTTC. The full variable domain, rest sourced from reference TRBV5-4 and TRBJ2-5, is ETGVTQSPTHLIKTRGQQVTLRCSSQSGHNTVSWYQQALGQGPQFIFQYYREEENGRGNFPPRFSGLQFPNYSSELNVNALELDDSALYLCATLGPGGGETQYFGPGTRLLVL.

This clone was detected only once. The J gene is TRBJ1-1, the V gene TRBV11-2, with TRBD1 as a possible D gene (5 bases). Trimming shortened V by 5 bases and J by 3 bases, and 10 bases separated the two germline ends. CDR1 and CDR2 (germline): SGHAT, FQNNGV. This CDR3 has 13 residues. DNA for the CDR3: TGTGCCAGCAGCCCGTCGGGGGACACTGAAGCTTTCTTT. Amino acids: CASSPSGDTEAFF.